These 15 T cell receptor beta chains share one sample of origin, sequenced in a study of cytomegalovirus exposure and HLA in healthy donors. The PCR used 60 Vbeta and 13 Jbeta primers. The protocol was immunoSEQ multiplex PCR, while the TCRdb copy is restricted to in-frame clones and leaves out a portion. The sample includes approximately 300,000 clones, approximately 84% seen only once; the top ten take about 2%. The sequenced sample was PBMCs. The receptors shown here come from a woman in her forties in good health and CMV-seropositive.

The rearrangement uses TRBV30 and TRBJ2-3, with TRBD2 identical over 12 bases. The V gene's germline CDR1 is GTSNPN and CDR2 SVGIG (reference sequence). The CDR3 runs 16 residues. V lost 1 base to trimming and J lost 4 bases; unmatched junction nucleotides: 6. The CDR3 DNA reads TGTGCCTGGAGTGCACTAGCGGGAGGTTGGGCAGATACGCAGTATTTT. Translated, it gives CAWSALAGGWADTQYF.

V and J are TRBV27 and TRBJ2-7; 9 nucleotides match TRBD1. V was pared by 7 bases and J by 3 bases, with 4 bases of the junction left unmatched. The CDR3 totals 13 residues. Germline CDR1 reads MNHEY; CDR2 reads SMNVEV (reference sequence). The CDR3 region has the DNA TGTGCCAGCATGGGACAGGGCCTCTACGAGCAGTACTTC. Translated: CASMGQGLYEQYF.

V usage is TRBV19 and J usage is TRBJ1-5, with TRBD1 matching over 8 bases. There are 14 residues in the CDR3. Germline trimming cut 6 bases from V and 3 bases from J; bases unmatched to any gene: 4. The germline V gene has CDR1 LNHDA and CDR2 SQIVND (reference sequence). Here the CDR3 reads CASSQTGDNQPQHF. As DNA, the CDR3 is TGTGCCAGTAGCCAGACAGGGGACAATCAGCCCCAGCATTTT.

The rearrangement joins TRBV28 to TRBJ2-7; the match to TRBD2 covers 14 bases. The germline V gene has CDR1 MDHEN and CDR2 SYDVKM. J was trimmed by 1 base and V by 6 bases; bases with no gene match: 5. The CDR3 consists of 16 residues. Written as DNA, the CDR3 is TGTGCCAGCAGCACGGGACTAGCGGGGGTTTCCTACGAGCAGTACTTC. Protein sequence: CASSTGLAGVSYEQYF.

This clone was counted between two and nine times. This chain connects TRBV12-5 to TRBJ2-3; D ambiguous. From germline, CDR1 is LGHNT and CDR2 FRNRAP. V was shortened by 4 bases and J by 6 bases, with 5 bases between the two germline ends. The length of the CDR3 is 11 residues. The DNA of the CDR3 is TGTGCTAGTGGTTCTACGGATACGCAGTATTTT. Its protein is CASGSTDTQYF.

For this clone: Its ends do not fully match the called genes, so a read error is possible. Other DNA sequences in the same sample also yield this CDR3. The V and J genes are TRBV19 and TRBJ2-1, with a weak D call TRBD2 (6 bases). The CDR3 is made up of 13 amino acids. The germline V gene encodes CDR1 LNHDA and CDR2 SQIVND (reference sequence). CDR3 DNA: TGTGCCAGCAGTAGCCGGGAGTCCAATGAGCAGTTCTTC. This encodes CASSSRESNEQFF.

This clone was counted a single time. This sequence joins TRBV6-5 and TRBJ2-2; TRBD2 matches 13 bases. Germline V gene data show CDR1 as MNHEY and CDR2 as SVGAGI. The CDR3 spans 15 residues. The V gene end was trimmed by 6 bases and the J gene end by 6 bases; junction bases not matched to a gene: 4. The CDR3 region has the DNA TGTGCCAGCAGGCGGACTAGCGGGAGCGCCGGGGAGCTGTTTTTT. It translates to CASRRTSGSAGELFF.

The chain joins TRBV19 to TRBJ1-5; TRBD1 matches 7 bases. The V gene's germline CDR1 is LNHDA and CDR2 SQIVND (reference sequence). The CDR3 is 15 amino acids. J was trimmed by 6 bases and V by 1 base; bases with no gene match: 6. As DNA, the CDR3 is TGTGCCAGTAGTATAGCGCAGGGGGTGGTTCAGCCCCAGCATTTT. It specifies CASSIAQGVVQPQHF.

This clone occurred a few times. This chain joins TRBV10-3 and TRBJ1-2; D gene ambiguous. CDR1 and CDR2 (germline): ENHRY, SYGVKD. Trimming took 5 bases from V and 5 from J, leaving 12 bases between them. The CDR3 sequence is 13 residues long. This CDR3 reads CAISNLQEYGYTF. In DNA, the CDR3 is TGTGCCATCAGTAATTTACAAGAATATGGCTACACCTTC.

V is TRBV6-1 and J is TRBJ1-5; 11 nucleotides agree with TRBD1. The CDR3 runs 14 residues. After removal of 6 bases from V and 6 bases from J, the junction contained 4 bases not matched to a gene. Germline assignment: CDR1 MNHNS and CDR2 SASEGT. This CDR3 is CASRGQGASQPQHF. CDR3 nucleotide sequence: TGTGCCAGCAGAGGACAGGGGGCGAGTCAGCCCCAGCATTTT.

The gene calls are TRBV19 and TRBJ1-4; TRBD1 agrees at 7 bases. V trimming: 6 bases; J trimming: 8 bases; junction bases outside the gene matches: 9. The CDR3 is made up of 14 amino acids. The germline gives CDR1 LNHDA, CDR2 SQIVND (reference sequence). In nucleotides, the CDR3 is TGTGCCAGTAGCCATCAGGGGGTAGGAGAAAAACTGTTTTTT. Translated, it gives CASSHQGVGEKLFF.

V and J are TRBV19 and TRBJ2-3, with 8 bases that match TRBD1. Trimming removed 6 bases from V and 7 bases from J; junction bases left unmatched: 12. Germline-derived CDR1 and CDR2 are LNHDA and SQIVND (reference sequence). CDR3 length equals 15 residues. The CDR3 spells CASRPGTGRGNTQYF. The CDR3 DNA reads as TGTGCCAGTAGGCCCGGGACAGGTAGAGGAAATACGCAGTATTTT.

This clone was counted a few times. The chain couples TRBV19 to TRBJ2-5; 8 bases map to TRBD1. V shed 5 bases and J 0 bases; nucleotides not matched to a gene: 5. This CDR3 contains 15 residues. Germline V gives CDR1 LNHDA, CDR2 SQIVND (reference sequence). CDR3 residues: CASSSQGGYQETQYF. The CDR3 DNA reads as TGTGCCAGTAGTTCACAGGGGGGCTACCAAGAGACCCAGTACTTC.

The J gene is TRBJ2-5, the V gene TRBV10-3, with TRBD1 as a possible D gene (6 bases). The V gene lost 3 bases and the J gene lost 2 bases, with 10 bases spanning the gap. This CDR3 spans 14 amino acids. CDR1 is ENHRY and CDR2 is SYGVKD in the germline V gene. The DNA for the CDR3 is TGTGCCATCAGTGACTGGCAGGGGCAAGAGACCCAGTACTTC. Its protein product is CAISDWQGQETQYF.

The CDR3 nucleotides read TGCAGCGTTGTCCCGGGACTAGCGGGGGTTAGATACAATGAGCAGTTCTTC. This encodes CSVVPGLAGVRYNEQFF. The chain has TRBV29-1 and TRBJ2-1; 14 bases map to TRBD2. The CDR3 extends over 17 amino acids. With V trimmed by 4 bases and J by 4 bases, 9 bases remained unmatched. Germline CDR1 and CDR2: SQVTM and ANQGSEA.